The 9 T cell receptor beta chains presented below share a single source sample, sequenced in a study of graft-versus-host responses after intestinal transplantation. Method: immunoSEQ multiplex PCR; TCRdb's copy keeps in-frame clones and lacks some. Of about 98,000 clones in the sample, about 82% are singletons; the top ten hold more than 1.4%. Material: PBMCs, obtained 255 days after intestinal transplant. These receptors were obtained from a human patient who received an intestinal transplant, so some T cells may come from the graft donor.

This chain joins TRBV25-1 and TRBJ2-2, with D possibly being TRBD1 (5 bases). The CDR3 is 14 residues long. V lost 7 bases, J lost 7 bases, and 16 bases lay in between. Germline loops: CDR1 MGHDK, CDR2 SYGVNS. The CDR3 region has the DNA TGTGCCAGCACCCAATGGGGCCTGGGCGGGGAGCTGTTTTTT. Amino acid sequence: CASTQWGLGGELFF. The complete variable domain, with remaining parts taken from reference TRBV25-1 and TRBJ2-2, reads EADIYQTPRYLVIGTGKKITLECSQTMGHDKMYWYQQDPGMELHLIHYSYGVNSTEKGDLSSESTVSRIRTEHFPLTLESARPSHTSQYLCASTQWGLGGELFFGEGSRLTVL.

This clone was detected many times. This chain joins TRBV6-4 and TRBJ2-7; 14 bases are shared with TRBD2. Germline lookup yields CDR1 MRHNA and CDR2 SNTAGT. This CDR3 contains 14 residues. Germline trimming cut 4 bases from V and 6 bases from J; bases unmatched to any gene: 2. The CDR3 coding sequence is TGTGCCAGCAGTGCCGGGACTAGCGGGAGCGAGCAGTACTTC. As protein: CASSAGTSGSEQYF.

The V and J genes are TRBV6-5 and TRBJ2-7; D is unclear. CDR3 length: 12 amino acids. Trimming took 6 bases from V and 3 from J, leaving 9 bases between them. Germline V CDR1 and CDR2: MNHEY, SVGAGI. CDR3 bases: TGTGCCAGCAGGGGGATTGGCTACGAGCAGTACTTC. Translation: CASRGIGYEQYF.

CDR3 sequence (DNA): TGTGCCAGCAGTGAAGAGGTAGCGGGGGGCTACGAGCAGTACTTC. It yields the protein CASSEEVAGGYEQYF. The rearrangement joins TRBV6-1 to TRBJ2-7; TRBD2 matches 10 bases. V gave up 1 base and J gave up 3 bases; unmatched junction bases: 3. CDR1 is MNHNS, CDR2 SASEGT, per germline. This CDR3 spans 15 amino acids.

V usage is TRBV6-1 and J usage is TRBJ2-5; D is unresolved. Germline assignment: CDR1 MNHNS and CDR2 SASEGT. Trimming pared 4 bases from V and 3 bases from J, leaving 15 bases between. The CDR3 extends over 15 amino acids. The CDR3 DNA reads TGTGCCAGCAGTGGGGAATTGACGCCGAAAGAGACCCAGTACTTC. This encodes CASSGELTPKETQYF.

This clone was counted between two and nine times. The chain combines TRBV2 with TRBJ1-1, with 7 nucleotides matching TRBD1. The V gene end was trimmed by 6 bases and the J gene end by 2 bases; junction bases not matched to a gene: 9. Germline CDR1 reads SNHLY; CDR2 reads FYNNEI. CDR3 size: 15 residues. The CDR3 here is CASSPKRDRNTEAFF. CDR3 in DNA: TGTGCCAGCAGCCCCAAGAGGGACAGAAACACTGAAGCTTTCTTT.

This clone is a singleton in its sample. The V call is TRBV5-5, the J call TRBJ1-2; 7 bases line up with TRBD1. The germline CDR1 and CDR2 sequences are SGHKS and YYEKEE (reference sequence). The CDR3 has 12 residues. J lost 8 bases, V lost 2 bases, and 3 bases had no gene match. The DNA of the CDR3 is TGTGCCAGCAGCTTCACAGGGGAAGGCTACACCTTC. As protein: CASSFTGEGYTF. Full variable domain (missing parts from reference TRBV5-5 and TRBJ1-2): DAGVTQSPTHLIKTRGQQVTLRCSPISGHKSVSWYQQVLGQGPQFIFQYYEKEERGRGNFPDRFSARQFPNYSSELNVNALLLGDSALYLCASSFTGEGYTFGSGTRLTVV.

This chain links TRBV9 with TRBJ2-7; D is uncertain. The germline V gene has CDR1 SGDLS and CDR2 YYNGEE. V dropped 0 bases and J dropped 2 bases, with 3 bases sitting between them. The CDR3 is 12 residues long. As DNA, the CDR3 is TGTGCCAGCAGCGTAGACACCTACGAGCAGTACTTC. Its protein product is CASSVDTYEQYF.

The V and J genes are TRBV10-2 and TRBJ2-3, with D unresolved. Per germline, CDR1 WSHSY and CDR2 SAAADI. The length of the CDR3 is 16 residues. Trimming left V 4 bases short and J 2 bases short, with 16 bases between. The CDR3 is CASSASTWVATDTQYF. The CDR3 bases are TGCGCCAGCAGTGCCTCTACATGGGTGGCCACAGATACGCAGTATTTT.